These 23 T cell receptor beta chains were sequenced from one sample in a study of control samples from healthy donors and cancer patients (TCRdb year 2020). The library came from the immunoSEQ multiplex PCR assay. TCRdb provides this immuneACCESS table in a form limited to in-frame rearrangements. Some clones are lacking; in checked studies, under half of them reflect an unresolved V gene, and why the rest are absent is not known. This sample is represented by roughly 200,000 clones; about nine tenths of them were singletons. 1.5% to 2% of the sample comes from the top ten. Sequenced input: blood. The receptors stem from a young man in good health.

J is TRBJ1-3 and V is TRBV18, with D hard to call. The germline V gene encodes CDR1 KGHSH and CDR2 LQKENI. Trimming stripped 0 bases from V and 2 bases from J, with 8 bases between. CDR3 length: 15 amino acids. CDR3 amino acids: CASSPPGLTGNTIYF. CDR3 in DNA: TGTGCCAGCTCACCACCAGGGCTAACTGGAAACACCATATATTTT.

The V gene is TRBV3-1 (or the pseudogene TRBV3-2), the J gene TRBJ1-2, with D possibly TRBD1 on 5 matching bases. Germline CDR1 LGHDT, CDR2 YNNKEL (reference sequence). The V end was cut by 4 bases, the J end by 5 bases, with 14 bases between. CDR3 length equals 14 residues. The CDR3 bases are TGTGCCAGCAGCCCGGGGGTCGGGAGTTATGGCTACACCTTC. Translated: CASSPGVGSYGYTF.

The J gene is TRBJ2-7, the V gene TRBV5-6, with 10 bases identical to TRBD2. Looked up from germline, CDR1 is SGHDT and CDR2 is YYEEEE. V lost 0 bases, J lost 4 bases, and 7 bases stayed unmatched. This CDR3 is built from 16 residues. In nucleotides, the CDR3 is TGTGCCAGCAGCTTGGGGGCTAGCGGGGGCCTATACGAGCAGTACTTC. Translation gives CASSLGASGGLYEQYF.

This clone has only a few counts. The chain employs TRBV7-9 and TRBJ2-7, with D maybe TRBD1 (5 bases). CDR1 is SEHNR and CDR2 is FQNEAQ in the germline V gene (reference sequence). V lost 5 bases, J lost 7 bases, and 18 bases lay in between. The CDR3 sequence is 14 residues long. CDR3 region: CASSLGANPWEQYF. The CDR3 bases are TGTGCCAGCAGCCTTGGGGCCAACCCGTGGGAGCAGTACTTC.

The chain combines TRBV13 with TRBJ2-3; D is ambiguous. The CDR3 extends over 15 amino acids. Trimming cost V 4 bases and J 3 bases, with 14 bases left between them. CDR1 and CDR2 from the germline V gene are PRHDT and FYEKMQ (reference sequence). CDR3 region: CASSSRADGTDTQYF. As DNA, the CDR3 is TGTGCCAGCAGCTCACGGGCCGACGGTACAGATACGCAGTATTTT.

The chain joins TRBV11-2 to TRBJ1-3; the D is unclear. Germline CDR1 is SGHAT and CDR2 is FQNNGV. The CDR3 length is 18 residues. With 3 bases removed from V and 0 bases from J, the gap between germline ends came to 18 bases. CDR3 sequence: CASSLASRGGLSGNTIYF. The CDR3 nucleotides are TGTGCCAGCAGCTTGGCATCGCGAGGAGGACTCTCTGGAAACACCATATATTTT.

The J gene is TRBJ2-3, the V gene TRBV12-5, with 12 bases fitting TRBD2. CDR1 and CDR2 from the germline V gene are LGHNT and FRNRAP. The junction had 6 bases not matched to a gene; V was cut back by 5 bases and J by 3 bases. This CDR3 has 16 amino acids. The DNA for the CDR3 is TGTGCTAGTGGTCGCGGGACTAGCGGGCCTACAGATACGCAGTATTTT. This encodes CASGRGTSGPTDTQYF.

This rearrangement joins TRBV5-8 to TRBJ1-5; no clear D gene. CDR1 is SGHTS and CDR2 is YDEGEE in the germline V gene. This CDR3 has 13 residues. The germline V and J ends were trimmed by 2 bases and 7 bases, with 10 bases remaining between them. CDR3 DNA: TGTGCCAGCAGCTTAACGGTTTCCCAGCCCCAGCATTTT. Translating it yields CASSLTVSQPQHF.

The chain joins TRBV10-2 to TRBJ2-5, with D unclear. The V end was cut by 6 bases, the J end by 4 bases, with 12 bases between. Germline V gives CDR1 WSHSY, CDR2 SAAADI. The CDR3 runs 13 residues. CDR3 nucleotides: TGCGCCAGCAGCGAGCAGCAGCTAGAGACCCAGTACTTC. Translated: CASSEQQLETQYF.

The chain is built from TRBV18 and TRBJ1-2; D is uncertain. V gave up 3 bases and J gave up 4 bases, with 12 bases separating them. This CDR3 has 14 amino acids. CDR1 and CDR2 from the germline V gene are KGHSH and LQKENI. CDR3 protein: CASSPQSDSYGYTF. The DNA for the CDR3 is TGTGCCAGCTCACCTCAGTCAGATTCCTATGGCTACACCTTC.

This sequence joins TRBV9 and TRBJ2-7, with D perhaps matching TRBD1 (6 bases). The ends were cut back, 4 bases at V and 6 bases at J, with 17 bases in the middle. This CDR3 is built from 14 residues. CDR1 and CDR2 from the germline V gene are SGDLS and YYNGEE. CDR3 sequence (DNA): TGTGCCAGCAGCCCAAGCAGTCAGGGGATCGAGCAGTACTTC. It is translated as CASSPSSQGIEQYF.

This chain joins TRBV7-3 and TRBJ2-1, with 8 bases fitting TRBD2. Germline-derived CDR1 and CDR2 are SGHTA and FQGTGA. Losses at the gene ends were 5 bases for V and 5 bases for J; bases not matched to a gene: 11. The CDR3 spans 16 residues. The CDR3 sequence is CASSPQASGGHNEQFF. As DNA, the CDR3 is TGTGCCAGCAGCCCTCAAGCAAGCGGGGGACACAATGAGCAGTTCTTC.

The rearrangement links TRBV15 to TRBJ2-1; TRBD2 matches 8 bases. The V gene's germline CDR1 is LNHNV and CDR2 YYDKDF (reference sequence). CDR3 length equals 16 residues. V trimming: 0 bases; J trimming: 7 bases; junction bases outside the gene matches: 8. The CDR3 loop is CATSRDNGGGYNEQFF. CDR3 coding DNA: TGTGCCACCAGCAGAGATAATGGCGGGGGGTATAATGAGCAGTTCTTC.

The chain has TRBV2 and TRBJ2-6; D not resolved. The germline V and J ends were trimmed by 5 bases and 1 base, with 9 bases remaining between them. Per the germline V gene, CDR1 is SNHLY and CDR2 is FYNNEI. The CDR3 contains 15 residues. CDR3 loop: CASSLWASGANVLTF. CDR3 in DNA: TGTGCCAGCAGTCTTTGGGCGTCTGGGGCCAACGTCCTGACTTTC.

J is TRBJ1-5 and V is TRBV4-1; D remains unclear. The CDR3 length is 15 residues. Germline lookup yields CDR1 MGHRA and CDR2 YSYEKL. The germline V and J ends were trimmed by 1 base and 0 bases, with 7 bases remaining between them. The CDR3 is CASSQGRVSNQPQHF. As DNA, the CDR3 is TGCGCCAGCAGCCAAGGCAGAGTTAGCAATCAGCCCCAGCATTTT.

This chain links TRBV5-1 with TRBJ2-7; 7 bases align to TRBD1. Germline loops: CDR1 SGHRS, CDR2 YFSETQ. V dropped 3 bases and J dropped 5; count of bases not matched to a gene: 14. The CDR3 runs 16 residues. The CDR3 region has the DNA TGCGCCAGCAGCTGGAGCCCAGGACAGGTTGGCCACGAGCAGTACTTC. This gives the protein CASSWSPGQVGHEQYF.

Only one count was recorded for this clone. The V call is TRBV7-9, the J call TRBJ1-4, with a tentative D call TRBD1 (5 bases). Trimming took off 1 base at V and 3 bases at J, with 9 bases between the two ends. This CDR3 spans 15 amino acids. Germline CDR1 is SEHNR and CDR2 is FQNEAQ (reference sequence). The CDR3 DNA sequence: TGTGCCAGCAGCTTAGGGGGGGACGCTAATGAAAAACTGTTTTTT. Protein sequence: CASSLGGDANEKLFF.

The J gene is TRBJ2-2, the V gene TRBV5-6; D is unclear. The CDR3 totals 12 residues. Trimming removed 4 bases at V and 7 bases at J, with 8 bases between. The germline gives CDR1 SGHDT, CDR2 YYEEEE. In DNA form, the CDR3 reads TGTGCCAGCAGCCCGGGCAGCGGGGAGCTGTTTTTT. Translating it yields CASSPGSGELFF.

The gene calls are TRBV5-4 and TRBJ1-2; unclear D gene. Trimming took 4 bases from V and 4 from J, leaving 8 bases between them. The V gene's germline CDR1 is SGHNT and CDR2 YYREEE (reference sequence). The CDR3 is 12 amino acids. CDR3 region: CASSEQSYGYTF. The CDR3 DNA reads as TGTGCCAGCAGCGAGCAGAGCTATGGCTACACCTTC.

The CDR3 coding sequence is TGTGCCAGCAGCTTAGGCGGGGGGAGAGCCAAAAACATTCAGTACTTC. Translating it yields CASSLGGGRAKNIQYF. The chain is built from TRBV11-2 and TRBJ2-4, with TRBD2 identical over 8 bases. CDR1 and CDR2 from the germline V gene are SGHAT and FQNNGV. This CDR3 has 16 residues. The junction had 2 bases not matched to a gene; V was cut back by 1 base and J by 0 bases.

The J gene is TRBJ2-7, the V gene TRBV29-1; tentatively, D is TRBD2 (5 bases). The CDR3 contains 12 residues. The V and J ends lost 6 bases and 3 bases respectively, with 12 bases between them. The germline V gene has CDR1 SQVTM and CDR2 ANQGSEA. The CDR3 loop reads CSVGDGDYEQYF. CDR3 DNA: TGCAGCGTAGGAGACGGGGACTACGAGCAGTACTTC.

The chain recombines TRBV27 with TRBJ2-7; D might be TRBD2 (6 bases). The germline V and J ends were trimmed by 8 bases and 1 base, with 12 bases remaining between them. Germline V lookup: CDR1 MNHEY, CDR2 SMNVEV (reference sequence). This CDR3 has 13 amino acids. The DNA for the CDR3 is TGTGCCAGCGGGACGGGGGTTTCCTACGAGCAGTACTTC. Translation: CASGTGVSYEQYF.

The rearrangement links TRBV18 to TRBJ1-5; D not certain. The V end lost 2 bases, the J end lost 1 base, and 15 bases lay between the germline ends. Germline V gives CDR1 KGHSH, CDR2 LQKENI. The CDR3 has 17 residues. The chain's CDR3 is CASSPSAQVGSNQPQHF. The DNA for the CDR3 is TGTGCCAGCTCACCATCCGCCCAGGTCGGGAGCAATCAGCCCCAGCATTTT.